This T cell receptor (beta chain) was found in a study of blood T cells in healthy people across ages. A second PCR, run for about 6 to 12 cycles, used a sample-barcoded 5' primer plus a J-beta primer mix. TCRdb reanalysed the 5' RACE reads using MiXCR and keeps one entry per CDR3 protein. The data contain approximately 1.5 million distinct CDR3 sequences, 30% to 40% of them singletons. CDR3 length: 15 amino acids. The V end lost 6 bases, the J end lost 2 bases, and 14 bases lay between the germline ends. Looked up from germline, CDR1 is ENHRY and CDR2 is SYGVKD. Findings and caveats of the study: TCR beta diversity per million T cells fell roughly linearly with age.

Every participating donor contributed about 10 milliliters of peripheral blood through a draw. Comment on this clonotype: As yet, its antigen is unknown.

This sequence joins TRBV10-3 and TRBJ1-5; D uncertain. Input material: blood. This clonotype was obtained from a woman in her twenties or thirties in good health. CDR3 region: CAISKERFGNQPQHF. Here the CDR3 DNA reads TGTGCCATCAGCAAAGAGAGGTTCGGCAATCAGCCCCAGCATTTT.